This T cell receptor (beta chain) was captured by sequencing in a study of shared clonotypes between healthy human individuals. Whole-study results and caveats: What limited the represented genetic and exposure-history diversity was the small number of donors. Generally, naive subsets (rather than memory subsets) showed larger estimated richness.

The study drew all its donors from Caucasian adults living in Nashville, Tennessee. A split of CD4+ cells into CD45RA+ naive and CD45RA-negative memory subsets was performed. Trimming shortened V by 4 bases and J by 7 bases, and 14 bases separated the two germline ends. This CDR3 is built from 14 residues. Germline V gene sequence: CDR1 MNHEY, CDR2 SMNVEV (reference sequence). TCRdb's copy holds only in-frame clones and misses some; the assay was immunoSEQ multiplex PCR. Of some 2,400,000 clones in the sample, almost 96% are singletons; the top ten hold around 0.13%. As for this clone: Its specificity is unknown.

The chain links TRBV27 to TRBJ1-5; D is ambiguous. The TCR was taken from a man between 18 and 35 years old in good health. The sequenced sample was naive CD4+ T cells sorted from blood. Subset of the sample: CD45RA+ positively selected. The CDR3 bases are TGTGCCAGCAGTTCTAAGAACCTAGGACAGCCCCAGCATTTT. It translates to CASSSKNLGQPQHF.